Listed below are T cell receptor beta chains from one sample, sequenced in a study of CD8+ T cells in alopecia areata. The method was immunoSEQ multiplex PCR; TCRdb's version includes in-frame clones alone and lacks a portion of them. The sample lists roughly 250,000 clones, 60% occurring once. This specimen consisted of CD4+ T cells sorted from blood, obtained between weeks 51 and 54, from a patient treated with tofacitinib. The receptors here all came from a human donor with alopecia areata. Both conserved end residues are part of each CDR3. The D gene is left open where the match is weak. Not every row has a clone size; where given, it reads once, few, many or a size class.

v_gene,d_gene,abundance,j_gene,CDR3aa,CDR3nt
TRBV27,TRBD1,few,TRBJ2-7,CASSLTGGAPGEQYF,TGTGCCAGCAGTTTGACAGGGGGCGCCCCGGGGGAGCAGTACTTC
TRBV4-3,NA,NA,TRBJ1-2,CASSQIGQGGYTF,TGCGCCAGCAGCCAAATCGGGCAGGGAGGCTACACCTTC
TRBV2,NA,NA,TRBJ2-3,CASRAIITQYF,TGTGCCAGCAGGGCCATTATTACGCAGTATTTT
TRBV30,NA,NA,TRBJ2-2,CAWSVVAGGELFF,TGTGCCTGGAGTGTGGTCGCGGGCGGGGAGCTGTTTTTT
TRBV6-6,NA,few,TRBJ2-2,CARLPLRTETGELFF,TGTGCCAGATTACCCCTCCGGACAGAAACCGGGGAGCTGTTTTTT
TRBV9,TRBD1,NA,TRBJ1-6,CASSVSSGQDNSPLHF,TGTGCCAGCAGCGTATCCTCAGGACAGGATAATTCACCCCTCCACTTT
TRBV4-3,NA,NA,TRBJ2-7,CASSQGSGYSYEQYF,TGCGCCAGCAGCCAAGGGTCAGGTTACTCCTACGAGCAGTACTTC
TRBV9,NA,NA,TRBJ1-6,CASSGRQLSALHF,TGTGCCAGCAGCGGACGACAGCTAAGCGCCCTCCACTTT
TRBV7-7,TRBD2,NA,TRBJ2-1,CASSLGGGSYNEQFF,TGTGCTAGCAGCTTAGGCGGGGGCTCCTACAATGAGCAGTTCTTC
TRBV30,NA,NA,TRBJ1-3,CAWSRPGNTIYF,TGTGCCTGGAGTAGGCCCGGAAACACCATATATTTT
TRBV6-5,NA,medium-sized,TRBJ2-7,CASSYSLGGSQYF,TGTGCCAGCAGTTACTCCCTGGGCGGTTCCCAGTACTTC
TRBV19,TRBD1,NA,TRBJ1-1,CASSYRGGGTEAFF,TGTGCCAGTAGTTACAGGGGTGGCGGCACTGAAGCTTTCTTT
TRBV30,NA,NA,TRBJ2-1,CAWSVLRLQGYNEQFF,TGTGCCTGGAGTGTACTCCGCCTGCAGGGCTACAATGAGCAGTTCTTC
TRBV30,NA,NA,TRBJ1-5,CAWSVKASNQPQHF,TGTGCCTGGAGTGTCAAGGCTAGCAATCAGCCCCAGCATTTT
TRBV7-9,NA,few,TRBJ1-5,CASSPPGAGNQPQHF,TGTGCCAGCAGCCCCCCCGGGGCAGGCAATCAGCCCCAGCATTTT
TRBV29-1,TRBD2,NA,TRBJ2-1,CSVEGYSGGSDEQFF,TGCAGCGTTGAAGGGTATAGCGGGGGCAGCGATGAGCAGTTCTTC
TRBV2,TRBD1,NA,TRBJ2-7,CASRGTGLTYEQYF,TGTGCCAGCAGGGGGACAGGGCTGACCTACGAGCAGTACTTC
TRBV2,NA,NA,TRBJ2-2,CASSVGSGELFF,TGTGCCAGCAGTGTCGGCAGCGGGGAGCTGTTTTTT
TRBV5-1,NA,NA,TRBJ1-5,CASSLVASSPNQPQHF,TGCGCCAGCAGCTTGGTGGCCAGCTCTCCCAATCAGCCCCAGCATTTT
TRBV15,TRBD1,NA,TRBJ2-3,CATSRVPGGLEGDTQYF,TGTGCCACCAGCAGAGTCCCAGGGGGCCTTGAGGGAGATACGCAGTATTTT
TRBV7-2,NA,few,TRBJ2-7,CASSLPRIGYEQYF,TGTGCCAGCAGCTTGCCAAGGATCGGTTACGAGCAGTACTTC
TRBV19,TRBD2,NA,TRBJ2-5,CASRAGTSGTQETQYF,TGTGCCAGTAGAGCCGGGACTAGCGGAACTCAAGAGACCCAGTACTTC
TRBV10-3,NA,few,TRBJ1-5,CAISESRDSNQPQHF,TGTGCCATCAGTGAGTCAAGGGACAGCAATCAGCCCCAGCATTTT
TRBV9,NA,NA,TRBJ1-5,CASSVGFNQPQHF,TGTGCCAGCAGCGTAGGGTTCAATCAGCCCCAGCATTTT
TRBV30,NA,few,TRBJ2-3,CAWSGTAQNRDTQYF,TGTGCCTGGAGCGGGACTGCCCAGAATAGGGATACGCAGTATTTT
TRBV2,TRBD1,NA,TRBJ1-2,CASSGRDSTPQLGYGYTF,TGTGCCAGCAGTGGGCGGGACAGCACCCCTCAGCTAGGGTATGGCTACACCTTC
TRBV29-1,NA,few,TRBJ2-1,CSVGGNREQFF,TGCAGCGTTGGAGGTAACCGGGAGCAGTTCTTC
TRBV5-6,NA,NA,TRBJ1-1,CASSFQGGTEAFF,TGTGCCAGCAGCTTCCAGGGAGGGACTGAAGCTTTCTTT
TRBV9,TRBD1,NA,TRBJ2-7,CASSPAGQGALQYF,TGTGCCAGCAGCCCTGCAGGCCAGGGGGCTTTGCAGTACTTC
TRBV5-4,TRBD2,once,TRBJ2-3,CASSSPGGAPDTQYF,TGTGCCAGCAGCTCCCCCGGGGGGGCCCCAGATACGCAGTATTTT
TRBV10-2,NA,many,TRBJ2-7,CASSVGGYEQYF,TGCGCCAGCAGTGTGGGAGGCTACGAGCAGTACTTC
TRBV4-3,NA,NA,TRBJ2-7,CASSQRPWEEQYF,TGCGCCAGCAGCCAACGGCCTTGGGAGGAGCAGTACTTC
TRBV11-2,NA,NA,TRBJ2-1,CASSWSGVHEQFF,TGTGCCAGCAGCTGGTCAGGGGTCCATGAGCAGTTCTTC
TRBV21-1,NA,few,TRBJ2-2,CASSKEGGYTGELFF,TGTGCCAGCAGCAAAGAGGGGGGATACACCGGGGAGCTGTTTTTT
TRBV6-7,NA,NA,TRBJ2-7,CASSRPEQYF,TGTGCCAGCAGCCGCCCCGAGCAGTACTTC
TRBV25-1,NA,NA,TRBJ1-1,CASSRTVNTEAFF,TGTGCCAGCAGCCGAACAGTAAACACTGAAGCTTTCTTT
TRBV9,NA,many,TRBJ2-5,CASSVVQSGTQYF,TGTGCCAGCAGCGTAGTCCAGAGCGGGACCCAGTACTTC
TRBV20-1,NA,once,TRBJ2-1,CSATNINEQFF,TGCAGTGCCACCAATATCAATGAGCAGTTCTTC
TRBV19,NA,NA,TRBJ1-5,CASSSGMVNQPQHF,TGTGCCAGTAGTAGCGGGATGGTCAATCAGCCCCAGCATTTT
TRBV30,NA,once,TRBJ1-5,CAWGLDSNQPQHF,TGTGCCTGGGGACTGGATAGCAATCAGCCCCAGCATTTT
TRBV7-2,TRBD2,few,TRBJ2-7,CASSPKRGAEYEQYF,TGTGCCAGCAGCCCCAAGCGGGGGGCAGAGTACGAGCAGTACTTC
TRBV29-1,NA,NA,TRBJ1-4,CSAGPGGTEKLFF,TGCAGCGCCGGCCCGGGGGGGACTGAAAAACTGTTTTTT
TRBV9,NA,NA,TRBJ2-2,CASSVGLTGELFF,TGTGCCAGCAGCGTTGGTCTCACCGGGGAGCTGTTTTTT
TRBV5-8,TRBD1,many,TRBJ2-3,CASSSDRGTDTQYF,TGTGCCAGCAGCTCGGACAGGGGCACAGATACGCAGTATTTT
TRBV6-6,NA,NA,TRBJ1-5,CASRWDGSNQPQHF,TGTGCCAGCAGGTGGGACGGAAGCAATCAGCCCCAGCATTTT
TRBV29-1,TRBD1,few,TRBJ2-7,CSVSGTGGGEQYF,TGCAGCGTCTCAGGGACAGGGGGAGGCGAGCAGTACTTC
TRBV10-3,NA,NA,TRBJ2-5,CAISERGGPETQYF,TGTGCCATCAGTGAGAGGGGCGGGCCAGAGACCCAGTACTTC
TRBV25-1,NA,NA,TRBJ1-2,CASSEPDGNYGYTF,TGTGCCAGCAGTGAACCCGACGGAAACTATGGCTACACCTTC
TRBV7-3,NA,once,TRBJ1-2,CASSLARDYTF,TGTGCCAGCAGCTTAGCCAGGGACTACACCTTC
TRBV7-9,NA,few,TRBJ2-2,CASSLGGTGELFF,TGTGCCAGCAGCTTAGGGGGCACCGGGGAGCTGTTTTTT
TRBV5-4,NA,few,TRBJ1-6,CASSAPQSGAGSPLHF,TGTGCCAGCAGCGCCCCCCAGTCCGGGGCTGGGTCACCCCTCCACTTT
TRBV18,NA,NA,TRBJ2-5,CASSPGIQETQYF,TGTGCCAGCTCACCAGGGATTCAAGAGACCCAGTACTTC
TRBV29-1,NA,many,TRBJ1-1,CSVQITEAFF,TGCAGCGTCCAGATCACTGAAGCTTTCTTT
TRBV27,NA,few,TRBJ2-1,CASSFSRVYNEQFF,TGTGCCAGCAGTTTCAGCAGGGTCTACAATGAGCAGTTCTTC
TRBV30,NA,NA,TRBJ2-5,CAWSELAMMGTQYF,TGTGCCTGGAGTGAACTAGCCATGATGGGGACCCAGTACTTC